This TCR beta chain comes out of a study of Siglec-9 on CD8 T cells in melanoma (dated by TCRdb to the late 2010s). Concerning the study at large: In this study, researchers looked at how Siglec-9 is expressed on CD8+ T cells and what Siglec-9 does to regulate T cells within the melanoma tumor microenvironment.

On the study overall, not on this receptor specifically: Siglec-9 was reported to mark and regulate an effector memory CD8+ T-cell subset that appeared to accumulate within melanoma tumors.

Library creation used the immunoSEQ multiplex PCR assay. TCRdb limited this immuneACCESS table to in-frame rearrangements with V and J called. A share of clones is missing; checked studies link under half to unresolved V genes, and the rest is unexplained. The sample table records more than 30,000 clones; roughly four fifths of these occur just once. The ten largest clones represent more than 1.5% of the sample. Comment on this clone: It has no known antigen specificity. No qualities accompany the bases; no much larger clone lies one base away.

Inclusive of the bounding cysteine and phenylalanine, the CDR3 is 18 residues long. Only the CDR3 DNA is retained, 54 bases long and in frame from the first base. At the junction V is shortened by 3 bases and J by 5 bases; bases outside the gene matches: 10. Sequences SGHNT (CDR1) and YYREEE (CDR2) are obtained from the germline V gene (reference sequence). This chain joins TRBV5-4 to TRBJ2-5, with 16 bases matching TRBD2. The sequenced material came from Siglec-9- CD8+ T cells sorted from blood. The sample's cell subset or site label, in plain terms: CD8 T cells lacking Siglec-9. This sequence originates from a human donor in good health. The DNA reads TGTGCCAGCAGCTCCCAGGGACTAGCGGGGGGGCCCAGGGAGACCCAGTACTTC. Translation gives CASSSQGLAGGPRETQYF.